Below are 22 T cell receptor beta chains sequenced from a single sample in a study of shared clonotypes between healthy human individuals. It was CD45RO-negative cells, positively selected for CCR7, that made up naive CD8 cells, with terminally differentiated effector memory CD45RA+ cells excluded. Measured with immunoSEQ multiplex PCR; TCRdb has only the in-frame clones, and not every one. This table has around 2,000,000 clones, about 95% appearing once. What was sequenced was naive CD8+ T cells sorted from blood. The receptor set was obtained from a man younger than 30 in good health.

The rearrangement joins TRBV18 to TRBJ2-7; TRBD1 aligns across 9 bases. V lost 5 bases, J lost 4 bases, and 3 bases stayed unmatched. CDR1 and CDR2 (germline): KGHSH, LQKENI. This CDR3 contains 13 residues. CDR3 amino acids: CASSFGQGYEQYF. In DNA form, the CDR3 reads TGTGCCAGCTCATTTGGACAGGGGTACGAGCAGTACTTC.

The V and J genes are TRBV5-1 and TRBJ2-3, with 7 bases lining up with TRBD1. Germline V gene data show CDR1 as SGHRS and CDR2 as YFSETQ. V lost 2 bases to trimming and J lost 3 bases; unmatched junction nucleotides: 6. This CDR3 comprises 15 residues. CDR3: CASSLKGAKTDTQYF. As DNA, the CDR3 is TGCGCCAGCAGCTTAAAGGGGGCCAAAACAGATACGCAGTATTTT.

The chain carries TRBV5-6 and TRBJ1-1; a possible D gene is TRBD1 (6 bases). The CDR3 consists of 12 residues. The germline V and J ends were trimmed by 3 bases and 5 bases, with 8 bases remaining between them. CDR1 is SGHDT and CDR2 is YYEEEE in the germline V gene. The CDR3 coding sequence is TGTGCCAGCAGCTACAGGGAAACTGAAGCTTTCTTT. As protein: CASSYRETEAFF.

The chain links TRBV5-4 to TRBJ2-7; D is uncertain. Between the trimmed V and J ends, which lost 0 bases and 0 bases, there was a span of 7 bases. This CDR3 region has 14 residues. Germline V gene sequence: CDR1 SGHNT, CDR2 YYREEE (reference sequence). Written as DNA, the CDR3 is TGTGCCAGCAGCTTGGGACAAGCCTCCTACGAGCAGTACTTC. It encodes CASSLGQASYEQYF.

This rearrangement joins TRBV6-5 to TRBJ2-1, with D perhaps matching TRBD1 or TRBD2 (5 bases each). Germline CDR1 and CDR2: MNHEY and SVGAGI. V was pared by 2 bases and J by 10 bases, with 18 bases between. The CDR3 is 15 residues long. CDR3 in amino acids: CASSYEFGGDEEQFF. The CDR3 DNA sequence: TGTGCCAGCAGTTACGAGTTTGGGGGAGACGAGGAGCAGTTCTTC.

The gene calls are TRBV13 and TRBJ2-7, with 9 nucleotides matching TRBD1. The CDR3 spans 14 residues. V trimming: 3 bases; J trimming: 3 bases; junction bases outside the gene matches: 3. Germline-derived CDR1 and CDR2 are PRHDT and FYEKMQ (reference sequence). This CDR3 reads CASSFGTGLYEQYF. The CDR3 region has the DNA TGTGCCAGCAGCTTTGGGACAGGGCTCTACGAGCAGTACTTC.

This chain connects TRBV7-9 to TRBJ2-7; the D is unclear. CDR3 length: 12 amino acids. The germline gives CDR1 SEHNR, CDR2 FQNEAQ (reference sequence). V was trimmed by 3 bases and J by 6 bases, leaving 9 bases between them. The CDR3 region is CASSFPGSEQYF. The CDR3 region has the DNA TGTGCCAGCAGCTTCCCGGGTTCCGAGCAGTACTTC.

CDR3 in amino acids: CASSPLGDGTDTQYF. DNA of the CDR3: TGTGCCAGCAGCCCTCTAGGCGACGGCACAGATACGCAGTATTTT. The rearrangement uses TRBV13 and TRBJ2-3, with D unresolved. Trimming stripped 5 bases from V and 1 base from J, with 13 bases between. The germline V gene has CDR1 PRHDT and CDR2 FYEKMQ (reference sequence). The CDR3 contains 15 residues.

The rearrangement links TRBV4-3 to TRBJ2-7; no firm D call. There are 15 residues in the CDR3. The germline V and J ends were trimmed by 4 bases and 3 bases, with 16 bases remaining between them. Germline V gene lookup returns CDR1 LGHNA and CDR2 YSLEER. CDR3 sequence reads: CASSRILKGDYEQYF. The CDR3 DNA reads TGCGCCAGCAGCCGTATATTAAAAGGAGACTACGAGCAGTACTTC.

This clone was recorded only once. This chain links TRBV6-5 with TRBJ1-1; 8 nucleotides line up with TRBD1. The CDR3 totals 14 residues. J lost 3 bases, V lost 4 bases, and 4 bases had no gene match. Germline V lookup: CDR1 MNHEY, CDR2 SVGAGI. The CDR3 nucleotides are TGTGCCAGCAGTTCAGGGGGCCAGTACACTGAAGCTTTCTTT. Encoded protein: CASSSGGQYTEAFF.

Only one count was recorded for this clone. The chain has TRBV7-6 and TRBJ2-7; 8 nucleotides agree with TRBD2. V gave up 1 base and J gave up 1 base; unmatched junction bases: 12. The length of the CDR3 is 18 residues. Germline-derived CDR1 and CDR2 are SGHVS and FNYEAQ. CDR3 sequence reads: CASSLEAQRESSSYEQYF. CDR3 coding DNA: TGTGCCAGCAGCTTAGAAGCCCAGCGGGAGTCCTCGTCCTACGAGCAGTACTTC. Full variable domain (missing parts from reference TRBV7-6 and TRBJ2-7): GAGVSQSPRYKVTKRGQDVALRCDPISGHVSLYWYRQALGQGPEFLTYFNYEAQQDKSGLPNDRFSAERPEGSISTLTIQRTEQRDSAMYRCASSLEAQRESSSYEQYFGPGTRLTVT.

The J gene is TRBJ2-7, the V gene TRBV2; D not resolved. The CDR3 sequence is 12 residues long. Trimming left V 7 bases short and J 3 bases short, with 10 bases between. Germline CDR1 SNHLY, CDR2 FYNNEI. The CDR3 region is CASTPVSYEQYF. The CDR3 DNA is TGTGCCAGCACGCCGGTCAGCTACGAGCAGTACTTC.

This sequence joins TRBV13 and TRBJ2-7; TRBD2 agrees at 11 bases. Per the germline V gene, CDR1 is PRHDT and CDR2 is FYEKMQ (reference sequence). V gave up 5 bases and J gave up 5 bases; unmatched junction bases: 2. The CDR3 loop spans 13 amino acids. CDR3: CASSPGLADEQYF. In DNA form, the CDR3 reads TGTGCCAGCAGCCCGGGACTAGCGGACGAGCAGTACTTC.

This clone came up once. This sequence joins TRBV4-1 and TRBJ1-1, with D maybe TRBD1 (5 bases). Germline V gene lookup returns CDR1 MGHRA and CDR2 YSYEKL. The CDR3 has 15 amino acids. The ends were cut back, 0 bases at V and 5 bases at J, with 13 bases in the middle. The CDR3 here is CASSQDLPGRTEAFF. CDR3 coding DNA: TGCGCCAGCAGCCAAGATTTACCAGGGAGGACTGAAGCTTTCTTT.

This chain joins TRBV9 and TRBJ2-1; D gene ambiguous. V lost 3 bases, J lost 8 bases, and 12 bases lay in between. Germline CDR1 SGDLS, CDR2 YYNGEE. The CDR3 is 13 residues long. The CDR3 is CASSATSPHEQFF. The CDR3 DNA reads TGTGCCAGCAGCGCGACCTCGCCCCATGAGCAGTTCTTC.

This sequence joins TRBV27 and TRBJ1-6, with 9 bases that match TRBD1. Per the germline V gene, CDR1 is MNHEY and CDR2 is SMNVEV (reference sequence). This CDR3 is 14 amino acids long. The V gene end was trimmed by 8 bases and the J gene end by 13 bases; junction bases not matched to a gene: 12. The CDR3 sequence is CASGSGTGHLPLHF. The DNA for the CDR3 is TGTGCCAGCGGCTCCGGGACAGGGCACCTCCCCCTCCACTTT.

CDR3 protein: CASSQRTLRGDGYTF. CDR3 coding DNA: TGTGCCAGCAGCCAAAGGACTTTGAGGGGGGATGGCTACACCTTC. This chain joins TRBV14 and TRBJ1-2, with a possible D match to TRBD1 (6 bases). The V and J ends lost 2 bases and 6 bases respectively, with 16 bases between them. The CDR3 extends over 15 amino acids. Germline V gene sequence: CDR1 SGHDN, CDR2 FVKESK. Supplemented by reference TRBV14 and TRBJ1-2, the full variable domain reads EAGVTQFPSHSVIEKGQTVTLRCDPISGHDNLYWYRRVMGKEIKFLLHFVKESKQDESGMPNNRFLAERTGGTYSTLKVQPAELEDSGVYFCASSQRTLRGDGYTFGSGTRLTVV.

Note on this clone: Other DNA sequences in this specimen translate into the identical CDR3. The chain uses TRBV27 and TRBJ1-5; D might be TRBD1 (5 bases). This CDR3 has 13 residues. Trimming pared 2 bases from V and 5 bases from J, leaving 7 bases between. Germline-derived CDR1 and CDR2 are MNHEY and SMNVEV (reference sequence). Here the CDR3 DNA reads TGTGCCAGCAGTTTAGGGGGGGATCAGCCCCAGCATTTT. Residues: CASSLGGDQPQHF.

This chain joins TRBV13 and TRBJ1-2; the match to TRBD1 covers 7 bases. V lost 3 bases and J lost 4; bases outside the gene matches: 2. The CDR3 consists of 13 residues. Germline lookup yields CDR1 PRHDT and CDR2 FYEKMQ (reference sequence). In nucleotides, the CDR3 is TGTGCCAGCAGCTTCCGGGACAGCTATGGCTACACCTTC. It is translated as CASSFRDSYGYTF.

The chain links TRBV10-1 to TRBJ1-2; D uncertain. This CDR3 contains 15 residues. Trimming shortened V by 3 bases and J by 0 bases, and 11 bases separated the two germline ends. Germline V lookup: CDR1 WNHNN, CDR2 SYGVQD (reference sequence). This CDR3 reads CASSDEDRPNYGYTF. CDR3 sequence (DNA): TGCGCCAGCAGTGACGAGGATCGCCCTAACTATGGCTACACCTTC.

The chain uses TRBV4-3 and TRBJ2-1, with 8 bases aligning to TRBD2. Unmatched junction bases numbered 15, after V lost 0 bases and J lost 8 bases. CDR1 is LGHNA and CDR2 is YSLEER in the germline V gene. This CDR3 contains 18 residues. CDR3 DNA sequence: TGCGCCAGCAGCCAAGACCTCCCGGGGGGGGAGGGGAAACATGAGCAGTTCTTC. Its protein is CASSQDLPGGEGKHEQFF.

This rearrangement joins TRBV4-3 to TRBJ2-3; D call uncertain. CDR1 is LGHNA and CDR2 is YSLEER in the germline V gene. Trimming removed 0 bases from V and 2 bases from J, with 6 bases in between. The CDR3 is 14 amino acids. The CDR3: CASSQEHTTDTQYF. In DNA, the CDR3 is TGCGCCAGCAGCCAAGAACACACCACAGATACGCAGTATTTT.